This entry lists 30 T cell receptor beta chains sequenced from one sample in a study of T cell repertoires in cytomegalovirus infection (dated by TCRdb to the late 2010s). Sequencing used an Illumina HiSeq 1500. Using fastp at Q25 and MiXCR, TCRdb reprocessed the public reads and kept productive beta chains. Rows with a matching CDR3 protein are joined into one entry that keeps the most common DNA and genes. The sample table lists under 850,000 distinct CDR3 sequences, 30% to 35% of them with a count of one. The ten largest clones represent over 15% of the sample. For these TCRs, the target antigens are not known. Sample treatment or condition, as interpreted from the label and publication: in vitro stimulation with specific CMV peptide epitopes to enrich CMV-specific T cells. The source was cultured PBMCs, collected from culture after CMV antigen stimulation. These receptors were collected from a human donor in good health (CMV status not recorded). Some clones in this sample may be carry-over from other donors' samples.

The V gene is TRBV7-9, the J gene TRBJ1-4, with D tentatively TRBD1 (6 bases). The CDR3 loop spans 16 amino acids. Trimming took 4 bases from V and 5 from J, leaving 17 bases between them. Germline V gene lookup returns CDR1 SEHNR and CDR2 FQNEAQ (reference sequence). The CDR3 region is CASSSHRRGKNEKLFF. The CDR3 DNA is TGTGCCAGCAGCTCCCACCGGAGGGGGAAGAATGAAAAACTGTTTTTT.

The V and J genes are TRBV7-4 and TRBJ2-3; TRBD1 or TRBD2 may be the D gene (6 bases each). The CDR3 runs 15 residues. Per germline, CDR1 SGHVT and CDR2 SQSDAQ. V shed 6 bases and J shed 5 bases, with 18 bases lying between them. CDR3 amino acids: CASSFPRGQGDTQYF. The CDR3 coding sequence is TGTGCCAGCAGTTTCCCCCGGGGGCAGGGAGATACGCAGTATTTT.

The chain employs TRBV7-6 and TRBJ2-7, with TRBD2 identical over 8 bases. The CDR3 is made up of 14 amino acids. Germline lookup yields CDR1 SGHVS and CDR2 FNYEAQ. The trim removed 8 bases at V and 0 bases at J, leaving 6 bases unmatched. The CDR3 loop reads CASGPTSGSYEQYF. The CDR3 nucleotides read TGTGCCAGCGGACCAACTAGCGGCTCCTACGAGCAGTACTTC.

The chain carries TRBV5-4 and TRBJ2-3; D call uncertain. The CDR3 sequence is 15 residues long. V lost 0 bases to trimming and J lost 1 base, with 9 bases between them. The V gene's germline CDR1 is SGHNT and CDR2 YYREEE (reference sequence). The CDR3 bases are TGTGCCAGCAGCTTGGGAGTTTCTCGCACAGATACGCAGTATTTT. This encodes CASSLGVSRTDTQYF. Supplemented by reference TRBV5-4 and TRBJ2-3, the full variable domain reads ETGVTQSPTHLIKTRGQQVTLRCSSQSGHNTVSWYQQALGQGPQFIFQYYREEENGRGNFPPRFSGLQFPNYSSELNVNALELDDSALYLCASSLGVSRTDTQYFGPGTRLTVL.

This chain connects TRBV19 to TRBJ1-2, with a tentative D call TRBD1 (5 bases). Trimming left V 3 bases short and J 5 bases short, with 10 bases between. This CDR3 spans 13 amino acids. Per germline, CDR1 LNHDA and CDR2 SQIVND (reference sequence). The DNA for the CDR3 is TGTGCCAGTAGTATGAGGGGAGAATATGGCTACACCTTC. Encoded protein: CASSMRGEYGYTF.

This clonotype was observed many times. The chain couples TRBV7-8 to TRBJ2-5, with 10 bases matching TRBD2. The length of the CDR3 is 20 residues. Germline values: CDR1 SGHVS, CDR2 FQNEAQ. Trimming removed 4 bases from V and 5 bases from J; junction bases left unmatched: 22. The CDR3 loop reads CASSSEWGLQRGGWRETQYF. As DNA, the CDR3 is TGTGCCAGCAGCTCGGAGTGGGGCCTTCAGCGGGGGGGCTGGAGGGAGACCCAGTACTTC.

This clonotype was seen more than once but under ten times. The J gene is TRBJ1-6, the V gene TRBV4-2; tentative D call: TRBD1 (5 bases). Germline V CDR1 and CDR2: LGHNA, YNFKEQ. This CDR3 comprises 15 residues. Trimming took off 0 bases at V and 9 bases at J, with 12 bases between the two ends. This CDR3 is CASSQEPLGGSPLHF. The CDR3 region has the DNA TGTGCCAGCAGCCAAGAGCCGTTGGGGGGTTCACCCCTCCACTTT.

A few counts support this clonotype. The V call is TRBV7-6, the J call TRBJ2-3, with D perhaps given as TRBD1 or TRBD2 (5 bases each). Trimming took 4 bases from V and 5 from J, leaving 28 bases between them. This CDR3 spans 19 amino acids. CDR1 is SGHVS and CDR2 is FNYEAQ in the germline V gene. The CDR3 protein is CASSSKRDGDRVARDTQYF. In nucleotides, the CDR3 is TGTGCCAGCAGCTCCAAACGGGATGGTGACAGAGTGGCACGAGATACGCAGTATTTT.

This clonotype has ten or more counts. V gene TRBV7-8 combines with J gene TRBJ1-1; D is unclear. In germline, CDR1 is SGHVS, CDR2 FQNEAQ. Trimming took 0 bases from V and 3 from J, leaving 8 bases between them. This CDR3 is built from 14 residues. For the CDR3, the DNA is TGTGCCAGCAGCTTAGCTGGGAGGGACACTGAAGCTTTCTTT. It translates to CASSLAGRDTEAFF. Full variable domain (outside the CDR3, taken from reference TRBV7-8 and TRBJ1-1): GAGVSQSPRYKVAKRGQDVALRCDPISGHVSLFWYQQALGQGPEFLTYFQNEAQLDKSGLPSDRFFAERPEGSVSTLKIQRTQQEDSAVYLCASSLAGRDTEAFFGQGTRLTVV.

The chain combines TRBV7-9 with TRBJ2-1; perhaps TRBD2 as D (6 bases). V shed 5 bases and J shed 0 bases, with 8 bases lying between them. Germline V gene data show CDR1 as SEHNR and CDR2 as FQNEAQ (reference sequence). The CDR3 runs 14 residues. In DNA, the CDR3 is TGTGCCAGCAGCGCGGGGAACTCCTACAATGAGCAGTTCTTC. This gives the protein CASSAGNSYNEQFF.

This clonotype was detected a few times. The DNA for the CDR3 is TGTGCCTGGAGTGTACTGTTTCGGGGGGGAGACACTGAAGCTTTCTTT. Translation gives CAWSVLFRGGDTEAFF. V gene TRBV30 combines with J gene TRBJ1-1; TRBD1 might be the D (5 bases). The length of the CDR3 is 16 residues. The V end lost 0 bases, the J end lost 3 bases, and 17 bases lay between the germline ends. Germline V gene data show CDR1 as GTSNPN and CDR2 as SVGIG (reference sequence).

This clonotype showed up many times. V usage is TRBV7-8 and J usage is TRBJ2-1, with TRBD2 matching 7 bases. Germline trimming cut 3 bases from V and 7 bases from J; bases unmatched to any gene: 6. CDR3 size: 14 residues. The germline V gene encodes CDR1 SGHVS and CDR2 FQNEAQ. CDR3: CASSLTSQRNEQFF. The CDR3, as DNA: TGTGCCAGCAGCTTGACTAGCCAGCGGAATGAGCAGTTCTTC.

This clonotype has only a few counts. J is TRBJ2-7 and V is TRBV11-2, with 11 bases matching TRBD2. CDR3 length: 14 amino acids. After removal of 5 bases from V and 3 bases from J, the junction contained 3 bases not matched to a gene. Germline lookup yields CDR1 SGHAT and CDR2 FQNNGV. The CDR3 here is CASSAGTSGYEQYF. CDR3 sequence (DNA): TGTGCCAGCAGCGCCGGGACTAGCGGCTACGAGCAGTACTTC.

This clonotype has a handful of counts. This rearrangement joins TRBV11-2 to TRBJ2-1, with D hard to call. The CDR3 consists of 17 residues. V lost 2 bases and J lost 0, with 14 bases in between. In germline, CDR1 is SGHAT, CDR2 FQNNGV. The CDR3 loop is CASSLYLPLSSYNEQFF. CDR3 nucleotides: TGTGCCAGCAGCTTATACCTACCGCTGAGCTCCTACAATGAGCAGTTCTTC.

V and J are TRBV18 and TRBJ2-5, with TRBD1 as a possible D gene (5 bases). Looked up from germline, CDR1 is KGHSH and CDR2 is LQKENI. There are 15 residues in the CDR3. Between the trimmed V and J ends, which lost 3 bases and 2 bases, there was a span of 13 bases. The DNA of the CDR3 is TGTGCCAGCTCACCTCGTGGGGCCTCGCAAGAGACCCAGTACTTC. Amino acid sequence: CASSPRGASQETQYF.

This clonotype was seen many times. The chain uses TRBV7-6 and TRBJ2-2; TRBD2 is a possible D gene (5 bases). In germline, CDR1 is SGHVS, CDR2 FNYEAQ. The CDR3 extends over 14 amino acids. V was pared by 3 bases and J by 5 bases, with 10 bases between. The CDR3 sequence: CASSLYGETGELFF. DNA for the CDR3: TGTGCCAGCAGCTTGTACGGGGAGACCGGGGAGCTGTTTTTT.

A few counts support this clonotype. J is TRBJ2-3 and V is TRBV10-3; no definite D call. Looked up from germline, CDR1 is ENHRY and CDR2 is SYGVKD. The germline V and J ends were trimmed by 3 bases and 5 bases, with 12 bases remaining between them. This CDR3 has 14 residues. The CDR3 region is CAISEMGIGDTQYF. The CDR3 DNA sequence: TGTGCCATCAGTGAAATGGGGATCGGAGATACGCAGTATTTT.

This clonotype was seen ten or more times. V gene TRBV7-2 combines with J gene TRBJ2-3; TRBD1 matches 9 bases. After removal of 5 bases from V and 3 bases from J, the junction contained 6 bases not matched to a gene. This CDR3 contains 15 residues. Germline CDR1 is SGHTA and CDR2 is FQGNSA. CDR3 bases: TGTGCCAGCAGCGCCGGGACAGGGAGAACAGATACGCAGTATTTT. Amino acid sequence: CASSAGTGRTDTQYF.

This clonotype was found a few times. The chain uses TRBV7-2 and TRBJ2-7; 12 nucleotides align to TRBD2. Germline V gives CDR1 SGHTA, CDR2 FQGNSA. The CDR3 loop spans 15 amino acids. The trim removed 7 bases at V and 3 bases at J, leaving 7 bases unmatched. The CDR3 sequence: CASTSPLAGGYEQYF. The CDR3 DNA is TGTGCCAGCACCTCCCCACTAGCGGGAGGCTACGAGCAGTACTTC.

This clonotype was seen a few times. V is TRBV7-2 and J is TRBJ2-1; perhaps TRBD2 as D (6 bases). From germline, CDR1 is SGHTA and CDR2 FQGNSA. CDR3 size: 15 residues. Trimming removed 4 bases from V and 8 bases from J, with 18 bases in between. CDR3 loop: CASSSQSWGVDEQFF. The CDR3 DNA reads TGTGCCAGCAGCTCCCAATCCTGGGGGGTAGATGAGCAGTTCTTC.

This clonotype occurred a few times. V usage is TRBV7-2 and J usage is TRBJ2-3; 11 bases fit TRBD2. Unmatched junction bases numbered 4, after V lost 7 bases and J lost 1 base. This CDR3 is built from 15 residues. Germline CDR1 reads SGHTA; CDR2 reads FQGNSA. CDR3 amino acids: CASKLTSGGTDTQYF. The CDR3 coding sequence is TGTGCCAGCAAACTGACTAGCGGGGGCACAGATACGCAGTATTTT.

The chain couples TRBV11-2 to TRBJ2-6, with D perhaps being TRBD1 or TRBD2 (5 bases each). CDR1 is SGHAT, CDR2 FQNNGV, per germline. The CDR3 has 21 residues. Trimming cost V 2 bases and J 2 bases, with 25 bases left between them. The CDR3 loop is CASSLTPAAYGTVAGANVLTF. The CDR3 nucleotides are TGTGCCAGCAGCTTAACCCCAGCCGCATACGGGACCGTGGCTGGGGCCAACGTCCTGACTTTC.

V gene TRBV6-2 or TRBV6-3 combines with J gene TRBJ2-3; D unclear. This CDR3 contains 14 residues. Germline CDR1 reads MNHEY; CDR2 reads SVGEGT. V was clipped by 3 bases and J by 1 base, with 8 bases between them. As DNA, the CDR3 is TGTGCCAGCAGTTATGAAAGTGGCACAGATACGCAGTATTTT. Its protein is CASSYESGTDTQYF.

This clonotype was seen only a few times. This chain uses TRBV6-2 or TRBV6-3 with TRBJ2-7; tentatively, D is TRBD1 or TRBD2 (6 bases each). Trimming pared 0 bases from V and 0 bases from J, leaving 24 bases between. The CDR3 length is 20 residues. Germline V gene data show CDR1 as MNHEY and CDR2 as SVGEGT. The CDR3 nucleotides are TGTGCCAGCAGTTACTCGATGAGGAGGGGGAGAGACTCCAGCTCCTACGAGCAGTACTTC. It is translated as CASSYSMRRGRDSSSYEQYF.

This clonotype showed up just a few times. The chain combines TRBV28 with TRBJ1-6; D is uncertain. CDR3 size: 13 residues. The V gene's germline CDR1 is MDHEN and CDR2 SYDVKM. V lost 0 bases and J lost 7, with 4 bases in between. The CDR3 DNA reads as TGTGCCAGCAGTTTATGGAGCAATTCACCCCTCCACTTT. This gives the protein CASSLWSNSPLHF.

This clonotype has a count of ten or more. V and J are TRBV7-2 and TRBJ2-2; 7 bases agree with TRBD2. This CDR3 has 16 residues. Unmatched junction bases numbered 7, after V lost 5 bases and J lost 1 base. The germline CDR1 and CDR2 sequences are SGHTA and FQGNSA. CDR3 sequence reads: CASSPQASGNTGELFF. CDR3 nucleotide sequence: TGTGCCAGCAGCCCCCAGGCTAGCGGGAACACCGGGGAGCTGTTTTTT.

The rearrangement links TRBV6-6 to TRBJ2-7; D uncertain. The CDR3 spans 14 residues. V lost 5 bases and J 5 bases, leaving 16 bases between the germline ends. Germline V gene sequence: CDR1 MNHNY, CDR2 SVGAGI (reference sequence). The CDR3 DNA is TGTGCCAGCAGTCTCCCCGGCCGCCCCCACGAGCAGTACTTC. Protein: CASSLPGRPHEQYF.

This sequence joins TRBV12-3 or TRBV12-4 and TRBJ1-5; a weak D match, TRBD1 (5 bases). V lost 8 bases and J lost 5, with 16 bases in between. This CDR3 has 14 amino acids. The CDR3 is CASSSRAMYQPQHF. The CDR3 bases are TGTGCCAGCTCCTCCAGGGCGATGTATCAGCCCCAGCATTTT.

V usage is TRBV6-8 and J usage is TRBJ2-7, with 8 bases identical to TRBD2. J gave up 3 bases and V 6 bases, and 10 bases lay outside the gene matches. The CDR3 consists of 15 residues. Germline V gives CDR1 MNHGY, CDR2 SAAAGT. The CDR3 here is CASSPTSDHLYEQYF. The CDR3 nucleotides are TGTGCCAGCAGCCCGACTAGCGACCATCTCTACGAGCAGTACTTC.

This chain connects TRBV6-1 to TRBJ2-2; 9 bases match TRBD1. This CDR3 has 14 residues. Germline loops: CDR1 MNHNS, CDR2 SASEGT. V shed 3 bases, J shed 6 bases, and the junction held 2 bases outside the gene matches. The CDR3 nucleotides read TGTGCCAGCAGTGACTGGACAGGGGCCGGGGAGCTGTTTTTT. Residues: CASSDWTGAGELFF.